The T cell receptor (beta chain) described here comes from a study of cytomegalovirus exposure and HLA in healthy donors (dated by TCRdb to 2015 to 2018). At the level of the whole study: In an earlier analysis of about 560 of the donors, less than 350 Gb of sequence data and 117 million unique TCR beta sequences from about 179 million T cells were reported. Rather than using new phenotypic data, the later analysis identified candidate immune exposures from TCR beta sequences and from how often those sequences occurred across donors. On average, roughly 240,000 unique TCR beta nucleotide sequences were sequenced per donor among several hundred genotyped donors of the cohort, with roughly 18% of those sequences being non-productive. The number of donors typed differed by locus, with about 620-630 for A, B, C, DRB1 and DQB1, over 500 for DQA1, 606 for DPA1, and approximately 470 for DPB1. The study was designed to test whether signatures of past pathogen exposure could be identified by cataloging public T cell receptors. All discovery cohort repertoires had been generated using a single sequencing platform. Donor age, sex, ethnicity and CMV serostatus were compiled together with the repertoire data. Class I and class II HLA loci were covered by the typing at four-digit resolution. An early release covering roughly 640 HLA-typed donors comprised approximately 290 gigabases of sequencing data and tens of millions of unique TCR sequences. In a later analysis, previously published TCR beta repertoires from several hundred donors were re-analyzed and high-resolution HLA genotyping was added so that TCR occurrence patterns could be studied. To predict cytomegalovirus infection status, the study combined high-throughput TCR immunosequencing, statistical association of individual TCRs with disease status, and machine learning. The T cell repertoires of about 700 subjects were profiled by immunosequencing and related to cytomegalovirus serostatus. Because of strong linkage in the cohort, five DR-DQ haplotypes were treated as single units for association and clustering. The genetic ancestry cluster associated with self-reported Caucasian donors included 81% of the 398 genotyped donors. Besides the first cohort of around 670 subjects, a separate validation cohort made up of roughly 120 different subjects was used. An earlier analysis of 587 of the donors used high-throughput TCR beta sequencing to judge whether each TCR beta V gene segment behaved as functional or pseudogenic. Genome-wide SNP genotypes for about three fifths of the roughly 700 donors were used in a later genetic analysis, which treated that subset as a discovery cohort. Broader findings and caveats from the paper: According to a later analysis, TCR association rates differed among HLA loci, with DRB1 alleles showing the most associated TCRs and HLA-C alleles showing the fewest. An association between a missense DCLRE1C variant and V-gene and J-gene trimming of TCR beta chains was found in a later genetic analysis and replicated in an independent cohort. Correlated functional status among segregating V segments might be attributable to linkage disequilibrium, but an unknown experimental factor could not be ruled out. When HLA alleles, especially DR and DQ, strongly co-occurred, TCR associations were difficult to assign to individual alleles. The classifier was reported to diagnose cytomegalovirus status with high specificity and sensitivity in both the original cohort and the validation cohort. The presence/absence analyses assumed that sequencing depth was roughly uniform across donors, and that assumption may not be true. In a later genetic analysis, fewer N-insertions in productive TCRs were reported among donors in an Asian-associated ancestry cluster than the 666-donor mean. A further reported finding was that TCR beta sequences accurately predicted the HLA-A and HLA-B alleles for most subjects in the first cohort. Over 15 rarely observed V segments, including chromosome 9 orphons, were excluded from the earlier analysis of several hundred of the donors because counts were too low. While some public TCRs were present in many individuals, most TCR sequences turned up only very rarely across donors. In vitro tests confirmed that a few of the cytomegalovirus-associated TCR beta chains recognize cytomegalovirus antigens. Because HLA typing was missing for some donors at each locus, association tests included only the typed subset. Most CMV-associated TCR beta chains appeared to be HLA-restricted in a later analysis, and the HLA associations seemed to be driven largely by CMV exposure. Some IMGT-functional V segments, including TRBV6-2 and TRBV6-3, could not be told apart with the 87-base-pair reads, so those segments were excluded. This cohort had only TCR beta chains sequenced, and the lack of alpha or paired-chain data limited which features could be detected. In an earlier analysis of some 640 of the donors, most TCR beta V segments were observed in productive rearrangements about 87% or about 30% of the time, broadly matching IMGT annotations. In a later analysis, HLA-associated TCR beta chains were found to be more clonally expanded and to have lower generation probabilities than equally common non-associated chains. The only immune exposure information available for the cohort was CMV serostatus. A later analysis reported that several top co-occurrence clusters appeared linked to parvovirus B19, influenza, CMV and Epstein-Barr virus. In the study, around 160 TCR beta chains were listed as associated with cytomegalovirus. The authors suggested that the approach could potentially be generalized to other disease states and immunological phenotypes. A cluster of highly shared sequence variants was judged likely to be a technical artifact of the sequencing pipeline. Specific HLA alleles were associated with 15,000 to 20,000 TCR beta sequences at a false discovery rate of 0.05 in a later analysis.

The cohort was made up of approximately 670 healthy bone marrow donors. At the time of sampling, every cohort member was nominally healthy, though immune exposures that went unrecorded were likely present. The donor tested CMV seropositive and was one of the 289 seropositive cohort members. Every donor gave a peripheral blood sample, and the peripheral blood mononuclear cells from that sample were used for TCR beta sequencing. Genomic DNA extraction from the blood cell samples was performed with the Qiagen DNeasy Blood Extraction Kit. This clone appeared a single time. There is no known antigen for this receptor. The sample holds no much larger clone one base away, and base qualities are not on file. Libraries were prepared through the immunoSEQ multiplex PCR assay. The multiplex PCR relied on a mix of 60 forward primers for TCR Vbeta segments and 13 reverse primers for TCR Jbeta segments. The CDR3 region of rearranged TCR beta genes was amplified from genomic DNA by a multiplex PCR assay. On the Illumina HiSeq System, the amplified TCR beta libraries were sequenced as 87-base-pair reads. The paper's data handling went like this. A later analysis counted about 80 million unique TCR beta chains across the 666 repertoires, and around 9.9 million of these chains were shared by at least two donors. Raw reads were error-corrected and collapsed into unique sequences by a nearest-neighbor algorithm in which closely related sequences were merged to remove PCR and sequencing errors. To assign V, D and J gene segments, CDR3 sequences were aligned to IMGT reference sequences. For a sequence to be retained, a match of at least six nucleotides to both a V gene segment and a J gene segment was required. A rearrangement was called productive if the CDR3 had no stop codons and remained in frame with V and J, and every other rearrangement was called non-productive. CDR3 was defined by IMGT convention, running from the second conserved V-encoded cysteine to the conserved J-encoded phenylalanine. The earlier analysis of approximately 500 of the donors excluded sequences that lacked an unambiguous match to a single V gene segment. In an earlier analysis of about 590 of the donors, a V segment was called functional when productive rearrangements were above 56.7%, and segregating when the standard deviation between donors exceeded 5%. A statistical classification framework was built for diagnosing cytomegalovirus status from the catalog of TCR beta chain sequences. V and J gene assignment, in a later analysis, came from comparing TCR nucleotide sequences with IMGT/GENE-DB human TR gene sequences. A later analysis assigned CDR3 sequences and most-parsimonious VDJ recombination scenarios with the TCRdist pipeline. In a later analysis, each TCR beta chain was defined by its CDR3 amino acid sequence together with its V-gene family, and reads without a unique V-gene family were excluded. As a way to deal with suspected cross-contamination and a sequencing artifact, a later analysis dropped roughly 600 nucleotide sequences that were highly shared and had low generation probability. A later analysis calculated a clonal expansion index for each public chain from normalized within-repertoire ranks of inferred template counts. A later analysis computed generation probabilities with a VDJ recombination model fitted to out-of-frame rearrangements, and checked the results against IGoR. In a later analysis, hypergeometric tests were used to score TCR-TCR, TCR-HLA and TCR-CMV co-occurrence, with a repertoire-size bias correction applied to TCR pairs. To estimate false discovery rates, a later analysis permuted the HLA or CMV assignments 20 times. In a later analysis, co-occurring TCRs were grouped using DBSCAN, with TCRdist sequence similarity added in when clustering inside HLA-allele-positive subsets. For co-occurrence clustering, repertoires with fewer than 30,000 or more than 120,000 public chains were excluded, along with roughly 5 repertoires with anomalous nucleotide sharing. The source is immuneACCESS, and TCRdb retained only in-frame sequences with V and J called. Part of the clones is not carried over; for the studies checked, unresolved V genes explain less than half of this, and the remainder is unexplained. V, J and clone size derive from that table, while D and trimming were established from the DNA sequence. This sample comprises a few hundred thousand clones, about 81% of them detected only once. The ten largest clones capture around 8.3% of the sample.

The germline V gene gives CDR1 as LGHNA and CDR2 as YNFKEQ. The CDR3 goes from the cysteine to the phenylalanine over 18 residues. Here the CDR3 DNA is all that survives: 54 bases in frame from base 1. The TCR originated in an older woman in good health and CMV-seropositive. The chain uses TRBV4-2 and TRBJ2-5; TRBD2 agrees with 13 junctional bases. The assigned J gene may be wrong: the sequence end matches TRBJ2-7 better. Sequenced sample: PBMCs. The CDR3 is CASSQDGLAGENSYEQYF. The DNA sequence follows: TGTGCCAGCAGCCAAGACGGACTAGCGGGAGAGAACTCCTACGAGCAGTACTTC.